The 14 T cell receptor beta chains given below trace back to one sample, sequenced in a study of OX40 agonist ivuxolimab in advanced cancers. Method: immunoSEQ multiplex PCR; TCRdb's copy keeps in-frame clones and lacks some. The profile shows tens of thousands of clones, about 80% of them singletons. This material consisted of CD4+ or CD8+ T cells sorted from blood, taken in a trial of the OX40 agonist ivuxolimab. These receptors were taken from an adult with an advanced solid tumor such as melanoma, head and neck, liver or kidney cancer.

This sequence joins TRBV18 and TRBJ2-2; the D gene is possibly TRBD2 (5 bases). CDR1 KGHSH and CDR2 LQKENI come from the germline V gene. This CDR3 contains 19 residues. V lost 1 base and J 4 bases, leaving 22 bases between the germline ends. The CDR3 DNA reads as TGTGCCAGCTCACCACGGCAACTTGGAGGAGCCGGTATCACCGGGGAGCTGTTTTTT. It codes for CASSPRQLGGAGITGELFF.

V gene TRBV6-6 combines with J gene TRBJ1-5, with D perhaps matching TRBD1 (5 bases). Trimming pared 2 bases from V and 4 bases from J, leaving 6 bases between. The CDR3 is 13 residues long. Germline V gene sequence: CDR1 MNHNY, CDR2 SVGAGI (reference sequence). CDR3 nucleotide sequence: TGTGCCAGCAGTTACGGGGGAAATCAGCCCCAGCATTTT. It yields the protein CASSYGGNQPQHF.

The J gene is TRBJ2-3, the V gene TRBV7-9, with TRBD1 matching over 8 bases. Unmatched junction bases numbered 8, after V lost 5 bases and J lost 4 bases. Germline V gene sequence: CDR1 SEHNR, CDR2 FQNEAQ (reference sequence). This CDR3 spans 15 amino acids. CDR3 nucleotides: TGTGCCAGCAGCACCGACAGGGGACGGGCAGATACGCAGTATTTT. Amino acids: CASSTDRGRADTQYF.

This chain links TRBV10-1 with TRBJ2-3; D remains ambiguous. Germline CDR1 and CDR2: WNHNN and SYGVQD (reference sequence). Trimming removed 2 bases at V and 2 bases at J, with 8 bases between. The CDR3 has 14 amino acids. This CDR3 is CASSEGPYTDTQYF. CDR3 sequence (DNA): TGCGCCAGCAGTGAGGGACCTTACACAGATACGCAGTATTTT.

The rearrangement joins TRBV4-3 to TRBJ2-7; D not certain. Germline CDR1 is LGHNA and CDR2 is YSLEER. CDR3 length: 14 amino acids. V dropped 0 bases and J dropped 3 bases, with 9 bases sitting between them. The CDR3 DNA follows: TGCGCCAGCAGCCAAGACAGGTTGATCTACGAGCAGTACTTC. This translates into CASSQDRLIYEQYF.

J is TRBJ2-5 and V is TRBV7-2; D gene unclear. Germline V lookup: CDR1 SGHTA, CDR2 FQGNSA. The CDR3 loop spans 13 amino acids. Trimming took 6 bases from V and 5 from J, leaving 13 bases between them. The CDR3 coding sequence is TGTGCCAGCAGTCAAGGACCGAGGGAGACCCAGTACTTC. It codes for CASSQGPRETQYF.

This chain joins TRBV19 and TRBJ1-3, with D maybe TRBD1 (5 bases). V lost 4 bases and J 7 bases, leaving 11 bases between the germline ends. The CDR3 consists of 13 residues. Germline V gene data show CDR1 as LNHDA and CDR2 as SQIVND (reference sequence). For the CDR3, the DNA is TGTGCCAGTAGTACCGCAGGGTTTAACACCATATATTTT. Its protein product is CASSTAGFNTIYF.

Written as DNA, the CDR3 is TGTGCTAGTGGTTTGGGCGCAGGGGGCGCGGGTGGCTACACCTTC. Residues: CASGLGAGGAGGYTF. The chain is built from TRBV12-5 and TRBJ1-2; TRBD1 matches 8 bases. Germline CDR1 and CDR2: LGHNT and FRNRAP. The CDR3 loop spans 15 amino acids. V gave up 1 base and J gave up 7 bases; unmatched junction bases: 8.

This rearrangement joins TRBV18 to TRBJ2-2; D is ambiguous. Between the trimmed V and J ends, which lost 3 bases and 2 bases, there was a span of 10 bases. The CDR3 runs 15 residues. Looked up from germline, CDR1 is KGHSH and CDR2 is LQKENI. The CDR3 DNA sequence: TGTGCCAGCTCACCGAGGCCCCACAACACCGGGGAGCTGTTTTTT. The encoded protein is CASSPRPHNTGELFF.

The V call is TRBV7-9, the J call TRBJ2-5, with no clear D. CDR1 and CDR2 (germline): SEHNR, FQNEAQ (reference sequence). This CDR3 region has 15 residues. Trimming removed 5 bases from V and 6 bases from J, with 19 bases in between. Written as DNA, the CDR3 is TGTGCCAGCAGCCCGGCGGTAAGGGATTTAAAGACCCAGTACTTC. Its translation: CASSPAVRDLKTQYF.

The chain combines TRBV25-1 with TRBJ2-7, with D unresolved. The V gene lost 5 bases and the J gene lost 3 bases, with 5 bases spanning the gap. CDR1 and CDR2 from the germline V gene are MGHDK and SYGVNS. The CDR3 runs 11 residues. CDR3 sequence reads: CASSRHYEQYF. DNA of the CDR3: TGTGCCAGCAGTCGTCACTACGAGCAGTACTTC.

The chain has TRBV2 and TRBJ2-7; tentatively, D is TRBD2 (5 bases). Trimming stripped 7 bases from V and 3 bases from J, with 13 bases between. The CDR3 sequence is 13 residues long. CDR1 SNHLY and CDR2 FYNNEI come from the germline V gene. This CDR3 is CASTPSGYYEQYF. The CDR3, as DNA: TGTGCCAGCACCCCCTCGGGGTACTACGAGCAGTACTTC.

The CDR3 sequence is CASSLSGLPPDGYTF. The DNA of the CDR3 is TGTGCCAGCAGTTTGTCTGGACTCCCCCCGGATGGCTACACCTTC. J is TRBJ1-2 and V is TRBV27; D uncertain. Germline CDR1 reads MNHEY; CDR2 reads SMNVEV (reference sequence). CDR3 size: 15 residues. V gave up 3 bases and J gave up 6 bases, with 17 bases separating them.

The chain couples TRBV27 to TRBJ2-1; 10 bases match TRBD2. This CDR3 has 15 residues. Trimming at V came to 2 bases and at J to 3 bases, leaving 1 base not matched to a gene. The germline V gene encodes CDR1 MNHEY and CDR2 SMNVEV (reference sequence). The CDR3: CASSLLAGDYNEQFF. The CDR3, as DNA: TGTGCCAGCAGTTTACTAGCGGGAGACTACAATGAGCAGTTCTTC.